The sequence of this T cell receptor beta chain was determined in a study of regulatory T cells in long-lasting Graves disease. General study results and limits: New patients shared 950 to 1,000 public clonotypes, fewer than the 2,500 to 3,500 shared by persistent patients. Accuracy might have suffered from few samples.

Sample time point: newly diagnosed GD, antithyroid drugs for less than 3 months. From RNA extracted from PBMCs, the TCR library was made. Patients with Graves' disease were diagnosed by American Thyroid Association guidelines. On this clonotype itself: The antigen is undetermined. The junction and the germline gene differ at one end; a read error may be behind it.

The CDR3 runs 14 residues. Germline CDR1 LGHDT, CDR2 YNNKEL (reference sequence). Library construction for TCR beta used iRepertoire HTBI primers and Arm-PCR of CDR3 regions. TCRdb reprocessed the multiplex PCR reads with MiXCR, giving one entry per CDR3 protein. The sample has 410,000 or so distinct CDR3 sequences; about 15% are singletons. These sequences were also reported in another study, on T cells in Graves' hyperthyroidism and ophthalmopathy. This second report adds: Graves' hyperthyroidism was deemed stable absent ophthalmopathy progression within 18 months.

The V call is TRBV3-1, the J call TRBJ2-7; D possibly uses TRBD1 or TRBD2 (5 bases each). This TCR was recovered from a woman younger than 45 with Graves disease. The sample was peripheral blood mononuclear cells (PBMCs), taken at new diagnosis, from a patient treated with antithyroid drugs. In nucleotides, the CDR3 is TGTGCCAGCAGCCTTGGGACCACCGGCTACGGGCAGTACTTC. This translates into CASSLGTTGYGQYF.